One and the same sample provided the 16 T cell receptor beta chains below, sequenced in a study of T cell responses to AZD1222 COVID-19 vaccine. Only in-frame clones appear in the TCRdb table, and some are missing; sequencing was by immunoSEQ multiplex PCR. Among about 160,000 clones, around nine tenths were seen once, and the ten largest hold around 5.5%. This specimen was peripheral blood, taken on day 0 of AZD1222 vaccination. The receptors come from an adult in good health.

The table lists this clone with a few counts. V is TRBV6-4 and J is TRBJ2-3, with 9 bases lining up with TRBD1. The trim removed 4 bases at V and 2 bases at J, leaving 1 base unmatched. Germline V CDR1 and CDR2: MRHNA, SNTAGT. CDR3 length equals 14 residues. CDR3 in amino acids: CASSGDRDTDTQYF. CDR3 in DNA: TGTGCCAGCAGTGGGGACAGGGACACAGATACGCAGTATTTT.

J is TRBJ2-5 and V is TRBV20-1; D gene uncertain. Trimming pared 4 bases from V and 7 bases from J, leaving 7 bases between. This CDR3 contains 10 residues. Germline values: CDR1 DFQATT, CDR2 SNEGSKA (reference sequence). CDR3 nucleotides: TGCAGTGCTATTAGGGCGACCCAGTACTTC. Its translation is CSAIRATQYF.

This chain links TRBV9 with TRBJ2-1, with 8 nucleotides matching TRBD2. The CDR3 is made up of 14 amino acids. Unmatched junction bases numbered 4, after V lost 3 bases and J lost 5 bases. The germline CDR1 and CDR2 sequences are SGDLS and YYNGEE. CDR3 DNA sequence: TGTGCCAGCAGCGAACTAGCGGTAAACAATGAGCAGTTCTTC. Its protein is CASSELAVNNEQFF.

This chain uses TRBV27 with TRBJ1-1; D remains ambiguous. This CDR3 is built from 13 residues. Trimming took 4 bases from V and 4 from J, leaving 10 bases between them. In germline, CDR1 is MNHEY, CDR2 SMNVEV (reference sequence). In DNA form, the CDR3 reads TGTGCCAGCAGTTGGAACACTGTCACTGAAGCTTTCTTT. This codes for CASSWNTVTEAFF.

The gene calls are TRBV7-3 and TRBJ2-5; 9 nucleotides agree with TRBD1. Looked up from germline, CDR1 is SGHTA and CDR2 is FQGTGA. The CDR3 is 14 amino acids. The V segment lost 5 bases and the J segment 5 bases; nucleotides outside the gene matches: 6. The CDR3 loop reads CASSPGTGRETQYF. Here the CDR3 DNA reads TGTGCCAGCAGCCCAGGGACAGGGAGGGAGACCCAGTACTTC.

This clone appeared a few times. The rearrangement uses TRBV11-3 and TRBJ1-1; tentatively, D is TRBD1 (6 bases). The CDR3 is 13 amino acids. Germline V gene sequence: CDR1 SGHNT, CDR2 YENEEA. V lost 1 base and J lost 10, with 13 bases in between. CDR3 DNA: TGTGCCAGCAGCTTAGCGGACAGCTCCCGAGCTTTCTTT. It specifies CASSLADSSRAFF.

This chain joins TRBV6-5 and TRBJ2-2; 7 bases are shared with TRBD2. The ends lost 8 bases at V and 0 bases at J; junction bases unmatched: 3. There are 14 residues in the CDR3. Germline V gene lookup returns CDR1 MNHEY and CDR2 SVGAGI. The CDR3 DNA is TGTGCCAGCGGGGCGGGGGCGAACACCGGGGAGCTGTTTTTT. Its protein is CASGAGANTGELFF.

V gene TRBV6-5 combines with J gene TRBJ1-5; no clear D. This CDR3 is 15 amino acids long. The V gene's germline CDR1 is MNHEY and CDR2 SVGAGI. V lost 0 bases, J lost 5 bases, and 11 bases lay in between. CDR3 amino acids: CASSYSGGRYQPQHF. DNA for the CDR3: TGTGCCAGCAGTTACTCAGGAGGGAGGTATCAGCCCCAGCATTTT.

This clone was observed a single time. The chain combines TRBV28 with TRBJ2-2; TRBD1 aligns across 10 bases. This CDR3 comprises 18 residues. V was pared by 3 bases and J by 4 bases, with 11 bases of the junction left unmatched. CDR1 MDHEN and CDR2 SYDVKM come from the germline V gene. The CDR3, as DNA: TGTGCCAGCAGTTTGGGGACAGGGGTGGATATGAGCACCGGGGAGCTGTTTTTT. It encodes CASSLGTGVDMSTGELFF.

The rearrangement joins TRBV20-1 to TRBJ1-1; D gene ambiguous. Germline lookup yields CDR1 DFQATT and CDR2 SNEGSKA (reference sequence). The CDR3 has 11 amino acids. CDR3 region: CSETINTEAFF. CDR3 sequence (DNA): TGCAGCGAGACCATAAACACTGAAGCTTTCTTT.

V gene TRBV6-5 combines with J gene TRBJ2-7, with D possibly TRBD2 on 5 matching bases. From germline, CDR1 is MNHEY and CDR2 SVGAGI. Trimming took off 4 bases at V and 9 bases at J, with 13 bases between the two ends. CDR3 length equals 12 residues. CDR3 nucleotide sequence: TGTGCCAGCAGTTCCGGGGTACGTGGGCAGTACTTC. The encoded protein is CASSSGVRGQYF.

The genes are TRBV5-6 and TRBJ1-2; possible D gene TRBD1, 6 bases. Germline V lookup: CDR1 SGHDT, CDR2 YYEEEE. The CDR3 sequence is 15 residues long. V was cut by 3 bases and J by 1 base, with 13 bases left in between. DNA of the CDR3: TGTGCCAGCAGCTCTACAGGGAACATTAACTATGGCTACACCTTC. This codes for CASSSTGNINYGYTF.

The chain joins TRBV27 to TRBJ1-6; no clear D. This CDR3 is built from 15 residues. Germline V gives CDR1 MNHEY, CDR2 SMNVEV (reference sequence). V lost 0 bases to trimming and J lost 4 bases, with 7 bases between them. In nucleotides, the CDR3 is TGTGCCAGCAGTTTATCGGGCAGTTATAATTCACCCCTCCACTTT. This sequence encodes CASSLSGSYNSPLHF.

The chain couples TRBV5-1 to TRBJ2-1, with TRBD1 matching 9 bases. Germline V gene lookup returns CDR1 SGHRS and CDR2 YFSETQ. This CDR3 spans 15 amino acids. Trimming at V came to 0 bases and at J to 8 bases, leaving 6 bases not matched to a gene. The CDR3 bases are TGCGCCAGCAGCTTGGACGGGACAGGGTTCGATGAGCAGTTCTTC. Residues: CASSLDGTGFDEQFF.

The chain joins TRBV14 to TRBJ2-2; 10 bases line up with TRBD1. V was pared by 0 bases and J by 4 bases, with 11 bases of the junction left unmatched. The germline CDR1 and CDR2 sequences are SGHDN and FVKESK. This CDR3 contains 19 residues. CDR3 amino acids: CASSQDTWGQGLFTGELFF. The CDR3 DNA reads as TGTGCCAGCAGCCAAGATACGTGGGGACAGGGGCTTTTCACCGGGGAGCTGTTTTTT.

This sequence joins TRBV19 and TRBJ1-2; 7 bases are shared with TRBD1. The CDR3 is made up of 11 amino acids. Germline trimming cut 9 bases from V and 7 bases from J; bases unmatched to any gene: 5. Germline CDR1 LNHDA, CDR2 SQIVND (reference sequence). The CDR3 region has the DNA TGTGCCAGCCTCTCAGGGGGTGGCTACACCTTC. This translates into CASLSGGGYTF.